This T cell receptor beta chain was recovered during a study of breast tumors, draining lymph nodes, adjacent tissues. TCRdb re-derived calls from the multiplex PCR reads in MiXCR, one entry per CDR3 protein. The table lists 60,000 to 70,000 distinct CDR3 sequences, approximately 54% of them singletons, with roughly 19% in the top ten. Findings and caveats of the study: Tumors had less TCR diversity than lymph nodes, more than nontumor tissue. The lymph node origin of tumor T cells was framed as consistent with a hypothesis, not demonstrated. Data fit most tumor T cells coming from lymph node, expanding in tumor.

The CDR3 is 16 amino acids. Germline V gives CDR1 MNHNY, CDR2 SVGAGI (reference sequence). V gave up 5 bases and J gave up 0 bases, with 13 bases separating them. A word on this clonotype: Its antigen is unidentified. A much larger clone lies a single base off, so this may be a read error.

This chain uses TRBV6-6 with TRBJ1-4; no clear D. The TCR originated in a female donor with breast cancer. Some clones in this sample may be carry-over from other donors' samples. The sample comprised breast tumor tissue. The CDR3 loop is CASSHVDVATNEKLFF. In DNA, the CDR3 is TGTGCCAGCAGTCACGTGGACGTCGCAACTAATGAAAAACTGTTTTTT.